Following are 20 T cell receptor beta chains from one sample sequenced in a study of T cell responses to AZD1222 COVID-19 vaccine. TCRdb keeps only in-frame clones here, not all; method: immunoSEQ multiplex PCR. The repertoire consists of under 200,000 clones, with about 90% occurring once and the leading ten covering around 5.5%. The sample in question was peripheral blood, obtained on day 0 of AZD1222 vaccination. Every receptor here comes from an adult in good health.

There are many counts of this clone. This chain links TRBV20-1 with TRBJ2-1, with 7 bases aligning to TRBD2. The J segment lost 3 bases and the V segment lost 3 bases, leaving 2 bases of the junction unmatched. The CDR3 covers 13 residues. Looked up from germline, CDR1 is DFQATT and CDR2 is SNEGSKA (reference sequence). CDR3 region: CSASPGGYNEQFF. The CDR3, as DNA: TGCAGTGCTAGTCCGGGGGGCTACAATGAGCAGTTCTTC.

The gene calls are TRBV9 and TRBJ1-4; tentatively, D is TRBD1 (6 bases). Germline V gene sequence: CDR1 SGDLS, CDR2 YYNGEE. The CDR3 loop spans 16 amino acids. V gave up 0 bases and J gave up 5 bases, with 14 bases separating them. Written as DNA, the CDR3 is TGTGCCAGCAGCGTAGGTGGGGGGCTCACGAATGAAAAACTGTTTTTT. Encoded protein: CASSVGGGLTNEKLFF. Full variable domain (remainder filled in from reference TRBV9 and TRBJ1-4): DSGVTQTPKHLITATGQRVTLRCSPRSGDLSVYWYQQSLDQGLQFLIQYYNGEERAKGNILERFSAQQFPDLHSELNLSSLELGDSALYFCASSVGGGLTNEKLFFGSGTQLSVL.

This chain links TRBV5-6 with TRBJ1-2; a possible D gene is TRBD1 (6 bases). Germline CDR1 reads SGHDT; CDR2 reads YYEEEE. This CDR3 has 13 residues. Trimming took 3 bases from V and 8 from J, leaving 14 bases between them. DNA of the CDR3: TGTGCCAGCAGCTCTACCCCGGGGGGCGGCTACACCTTC. Its translation: CASSSTPGGGYTF.

The rearrangement links TRBV10-3 to TRBJ1-3; D not resolved. There are 13 residues in the CDR3. V was pared by 9 bases and J by 0 bases, with 9 bases between. Germline V gene sequence: CDR1 ENHRY, CDR2 SYGVKD. CDR3 region: CAMRENSGNTIYF. The CDR3 nucleotides are TGTGCCATGCGGGAAAACTCTGGAAACACCATATATTTT.

The DNA of the CDR3 is TGCGCCAGCAGCCAAGATTCGGAGACTTTGAACACTGAAGCTTTCTTT. It encodes CASSQDSETLNTEAFF. The chain uses TRBV4-3 and TRBJ1-1; D gene uncertain. Germline V gives CDR1 LGHNA, CDR2 YSLEER. The CDR3 sequence is 16 residues long. V was pared by 0 bases and J by 0 bases, with 11 bases between.

The V call is TRBV4-3, the J call TRBJ2-6; D gene ambiguous. The CDR3 has 16 amino acids. V lost 0 bases, J lost 2 bases, and 8 bases lay in between. Germline CDR1 is LGHNA and CDR2 is YSLEER. CDR3 amino acids: CASSQDNSAGANVLTF. The CDR3 nucleotides read TGCGCCAGCAGCCAAGATAACTCGGCTGGGGCCAACGTCCTGACTTTC.

The rearrangement links TRBV6-1 to TRBJ1-3; D unclear. Trimming stripped 2 bases from V and 3 bases from J, with 20 bases between. CDR3 size: 18 residues. The germline gives CDR1 MNHNS, CDR2 SASEGT. The CDR3 DNA reads TGTGCCAGCAGTGAACACCCTTTGGGCCAAGGTGGTGGAAACACCATATATTTT. Its translation is CASSEHPLGQGGGNTIYF.

This chain connects TRBV7-2 to TRBJ2-3, with a weak D call TRBD1 (5 bases). This CDR3 is 13 amino acids long. Trimming left V 5 bases short and J 2 bases short, with 8 bases between. CDR1 is SGHTA, CDR2 FQGNSA, per germline. CDR3 DNA: TGTGCCAGCAGCCGACAGAACACAGATACGCAGTATTTT. Amino acid sequence: CASSRQNTDTQYF. Full variable domain (rest looked up from reference TRBV7-2 and TRBJ2-3): GAGVSQSPSNKVTEKGKDVELRCDPISGHTALYWYRQSLGQGLEFLIYFQGNSAPDKSGLPSDRFSAERTGGSVSTLTIQRTQQEDSAVYLCASSRQNTDTQYFGPGTRLTVL.

This clone was picked up one time. The chain is built from TRBV4-3 and TRBJ1-2; D remains ambiguous. Germline lookup yields CDR1 LGHNA and CDR2 YSLEER. Trimming pared 1 base from V and 4 bases from J, leaving 10 bases between. The CDR3 covers 14 residues. CDR3 amino acids: CASSQVDASYGYTF. CDR3 DNA: TGCGCCAGCAGCCAAGTAGACGCCTCCTATGGCTACACCTTC.

The chain links TRBV30 to TRBJ2-7; D is uncertain. This CDR3 has 13 amino acids. Trimming left V 5 bases short and J 1 base short, with 12 bases between. Germline CDR1 GTSNPN, CDR2 SVGIG (reference sequence). This CDR3 is CAWENLGSYEQYF. The CDR3 bases are TGTGCCTGGGAGAATCTGGGGTCCTACGAGCAGTACTTC.

This chain links TRBV2 with TRBJ1-5; 9 positions match TRBD1. The V gene end was trimmed by 8 bases and the J gene end by 0 bases; junction bases not matched to a gene: 14. Germline CDR1 SNHLY, CDR2 FYNNEI. The CDR3 totals 18 residues. CDR3 DNA sequence: TGTGCCAGCCATTACCGGACAGGGGACGCCTTTAGCAATCAGCCCCAGCATTTT. The encoded protein is CASHYRTGDAFSNQPQHF.

This chain connects TRBV28 to TRBJ1-4; D is possibly TRBD1 (5 bases). V was cut by 6 bases and J by 1 base, with 18 bases left in between. Germline CDR1 and CDR2: MDHEN and SYDVKM. This CDR3 spans 17 amino acids. The CDR3 coding sequence is TGTGCCAGCAGAACTAGGAGGCGGGGGTTAACTAATGAAAAACTGTTTTTT. Protein: CASRTRRRGLTNEKLFF.

This clone has a single count. The junction departs from germline at one end; a sequencing error may be responsible. The chain is built from TRBV7-9 and TRBJ1-1; TRBD1 matches at 8 bases. Germline V gene lookup returns CDR1 SEHNR and CDR2 FQNEAQ (reference sequence). The CDR3 sequence is 16 residues long. This CDR3 is CASSLGQGRGNTEAFF. The CDR3 nucleotides are TGTGCCAGCAGTTTAGGACAGGGAAGGGGGAACACTGAAGCTTTCTTT.

V is TRBV7-9 and J is TRBJ1-1; no firm D call. The CDR3 is 12 residues long. The germline V gene has CDR1 SEHNR and CDR2 FQNEAQ (reference sequence). V gave up 1 base and J gave up 6 bases, with 6 bases separating them. In nucleotides, the CDR3 is TGTGCCAGCAGCTTAGGACTCTCTGAAGCTTTCTTT. Its translation is CASSLGLSEAFF. The variable domain in full, completed from reference TRBV7-9 and TRBJ1-1, reads DTGVSQNPRHKITKRGQNVTFRCDPISEHNRLYWYRQTLGQGPEFLTYFQNEAQLEKSRLLSDRFSAERPKGSFSTLEIQRTEQGDSAMYLCASSLGLSEAFFGQGTRLTVV.

The chain couples TRBV7-2 to TRBJ2-7, with 8 positions matching TRBD1. Germline assignment: CDR1 SGHTA and CDR2 FQGNSA. V was pared by 1 base and J by 5 bases, with 13 bases of the junction left unmatched. The CDR3 is 17 residues long. CDR3 bases: TGTGCCAGCAGCTTAGGATTAGTAACGGCAGGGGGCGACGAGCAGTACTTC. It encodes CASSLGLVTAGGDEQYF.

The chain recombines TRBV28 with TRBJ1-2; D call uncertain. V was trimmed by 7 bases and J by 5 bases, leaving 20 bases between them. CDR3 length: 15 amino acids. Looked up from germline, CDR1 is MDHEN and CDR2 is SYDVKM. CDR3 loop: CASKRAGGRKYGYTF. The CDR3 region has the DNA TGTGCCAGCAAGAGGGCTGGTGGCAGGAAGTATGGCTACACCTTC.

This clone was counted between two and nine times. The chain has TRBV6-4 and TRBJ2-3; D call uncertain. Germline V gene sequence: CDR1 MRHNA, CDR2 SNTAGT. This CDR3 has 15 amino acids. Trimming cost V 0 bases and J 1 base, with 8 bases left between them. The CDR3 loop reads CASSDSIDGTDTQYF. CDR3 DNA: TGTGCCAGCAGTGACTCAATCGACGGCACAGATACGCAGTATTTT.

The V and J genes are TRBV11-2 and TRBJ2-3; 9 bases align to TRBD2. The CDR3 has 15 residues. The J segment lost 1 base and the V segment lost 3 bases, leaving 2 bases of the junction unmatched. CDR1 SGHAT and CDR2 FQNNGV come from the germline V gene. This chain's CDR3 is CASSLERGGTDTQYF. The CDR3 DNA reads as TGTGCCAGCAGCTTGGAGCGGGGGGGCACAGATACGCAGTATTTT. The entire variable domain, with the rest obtained from reference TRBV11-2 and TRBJ2-3, is as follows: EAGVAQSPRYKIIEKRQSVAFWCNPISGHATLYWYQQILGQGPKLLIQFQNNGVVDDSQLPKDRFSAERLKGVDSTLKIQPAKLEDSAVYLCASSLERGGTDTQYFGPGTRLTVL.

The chain has TRBV19 and TRBJ2-7; TRBD1 agrees at 9 bases. Germline V gene sequence: CDR1 LNHDA, CDR2 SQIVND (reference sequence). The CDR3 totals 15 residues. V dropped 3 bases and J dropped 3; count of bases not matched to a gene: 6. The CDR3 sequence is CASSIDGTGFYEQYF. DNA of the CDR3: TGTGCCAGTAGTATCGACGGGACAGGGTTCTACGAGCAGTACTTC.

This clone was seen a handful of times. The chain recombines TRBV27 with TRBJ2-6; D is uncertain. Trimming removed 5 bases from V and 0 bases from J, with 5 bases in between. Germline V gene lookup returns CDR1 MNHEY and CDR2 SMNVEV (reference sequence). The length of the CDR3 is 14 residues. The CDR3 here is CASSPLSGANVLTF. CDR3 DNA: TGTGCCAGCAGTCCTCTCTCTGGGGCCAACGTCCTGACTTTC.